This TCR beta chain was documented in a study of blood T cell repertoires in COVID-19. Study-wide context: T cells, B-cell-depleted T cells, or PBMCs provided the cDNA or gDNA that served as material.

In assigning cohorts, the study relied on participant-reported clinical history. Assay: immunoSEQ multiplex PCR; the TCRdb copy retains only in-frame clones and omits some. This table has about 260,000 clones, approximately 88% appearing once. This clone was seen a single time. Germline V gene sequence: CDR1 SGHRS, CDR2 YFSETQ. V dropped 1 base and J dropped 5 bases, with 12 bases sitting between them. The CDR3 length is 15 residues. The TCR originated in a woman in her thirties or forties with acute COVID-19. The sequencing sample was made of PBMCs or T cells enriched from blood (not recorded which). The chain carries TRBV5-1 and TRBJ1-4, with a weak D call TRBD1 (5 bases). The CDR3 coding sequence is TGCGCCAGCAGCTTGAGCGGGACCAGCAATGAAAAACTGTTTTTT. Encoded protein: CASSLSGTSNEKLFF.